This TCR beta chain was identified during a study of low-dose radiotherapy and immunotherapy resistance in tumors. Germline CDR1 reads SGHVS; CDR2 reads FNYEAQ. The CDR3 spans 15 residues. With 3 bases clipped from V and 5 bases from J, the junction kept 5 bases outside the gene matches. This clonotype was seen ten or more times. Gene-specific TRAV and TRBV primers were used for first-strand cDNA, covering alpha and beta chains. Using a constant-region primer together with a V-primer adapter, TCRs were subjected to 20 PCR cycles of amplification. TCRdb ran MiXCR on the reads and lists one entry per CDR3 protein. The sample consists of 95,000 to 100,000 distinct CDR3 sequences, less than 25% of them appearing once. Time point specified: after trial treatment. As for treatment: LDRT plus nivolumab, ipilimumab, low-dose cyclophosphamide and aspirin (RACIN trial).

The sample here was PBMCs, taken after low-dose radiotherapy plus immunotherapy. The sequence was collected from a male donor with prostate cancer. The rearrangement joins TRBV7-6 to TRBJ2-1; 9 nucleotides match TRBD2. The DNA of the CDR3 is TGTGCCAGCAGCTTTGGGGGACTAGCTGACAATGAGCAGTTCTTC. This sequence encodes CASSFGGLADNEQFF. The full variable domain, with the rest looked up from reference TRBV7-6 and TRBJ2-1, is GAGVSQSPRYKVTKRGQDVALRCDPISGHVSLYWYRQALGQGPEFLTYFNYEAQQDKSGLPNDRFSAERPEGSISTLTIQRTEQRDSAMYRCASSFGGLADNEQFFGPGTRLTVL.